The 5 T cell receptor beta chains reported below all come from one sample, sequenced in a study of CD8 T cells in ankylosing spondylitis. TCRdb used MiXCR to reprocess the 5' RACE reads, holding one entry per CDR3 protein. The data show some 270,000 distinct CDR3 sequences, over 15% seen once. Sequencing was done on a sample of blood, either unsorted or a sorted T cell fraction (not recorded which). These receptors all stem from a male donor with ankylosing spondylitis or in good health (not recorded which).

This chain joins TRBV11-2 and TRBJ2-4, with no clear D. Per germline, CDR1 SGHAT and CDR2 FQNNGV. This CDR3 has 15 residues. With 1 base removed from V and 1 base from J, the gap between germline ends came to 8 bases. This CDR3 is CASSLALWAKNIQYF. The CDR3 nucleotides read TGTGCCAGCAGCTTAGCCTTGTGGGCCAAAAACATTCAGTACTTC.

On this clonotype itself: Relative to the germline gene, one junction end is altered; a read error may explain this. Here the CDR3 reads CASSLESYSDTQYF. In nucleotides, the CDR3 is TGTGCTAGCAGCTTAGAGAGTTATTCAGATACGCAGTATTTT. The rearrangement links TRBV7-7 to TRBJ2-3; D call uncertain. Looked up from germline, CDR1 is SSHAT and CDR2 is FNYEAQ (reference sequence). The CDR3 consists of 14 residues. The full variable domain, with the rest looked up from reference TRBV7-7 and TRBJ2-3, is GAGVSQSPRYKVTKRGQDVTLRCDPISSHATLYWYQQALGQGPEFLTYFNYEAQPDKSGLPSDRFSAERPEGSISTLTIQRTEQRDSAMYRCASSLESYSDTQYFGPGTRLTVL.

CDR3 region: CASSLSPISSTDTQYF. The CDR3 DNA follows: TGTGCCAGCAGCTTATCTCCCATAAGTAGCACAGATACGCAGTATTTT. V is TRBV7-3 and J is TRBJ2-3; no reliable D call. The CDR3 consists of 16 residues. The V end lost 2 bases, the J end lost 0 bases, and 12 bases lay between the germline ends. CDR1 SGHTA and CDR2 FQGTGA come from the germline V gene.

This clonotype was detected only a few times. This rearrangement joins TRBV27 to TRBJ2-7; D is perhaps TRBD1 (5 bases). Germline V gene data show CDR1 as MNHEY and CDR2 as SMNVEV (reference sequence). The CDR3 is 15 residues long. The V end was cut by 5 bases, the J end by 2 bases, with 16 bases between. The CDR3 is CASSASTAITYEQYF. CDR3 coding DNA: TGTGCCAGCAGTGCTTCGACAGCGATCACCTACGAGCAGTACTTC.

This clonotype was detected a few times. This chain connects TRBV7-6 to TRBJ2-1; possibly TRBD1 or TRBD2 for D (5 bases each). CDR1 and CDR2 from the germline V gene are SGHVS and FNYEAQ. V lost 5 bases, J lost 5 bases, and 16 bases lay in between. This CDR3 is built from 15 residues. The CDR3 DNA reads as TGTGCCAGCAGCATATACGGGGCCGAAGACAATGAGCAGTTCTTC. Translation gives CASSIYGAEDNEQFF.